A selection of T cell receptor beta chains follows, all from one sample in a study of Graves' ophthalmopathy and Graves' hyperthyroidism. TCRdb re-derived calls from the multiplex PCR reads in MiXCR, one entry per CDR3 protein. The table lists around 520,000 distinct CDR3 sequences, under 45% of them singletons. Source material: peripheral blood or thyroid tissue (not recorded which). These receptor sequences come from an adult man with Graves' hyperthyroidism. Each CDR3 is given with its conserved first and last residue. A D gene is named only where the DNA matches it firmly. Rows may omit the clone size; those that give it use once, few, many or a size class.

clone_size j_call v_call d_call cdr3_nt cdr3_aa
few TRBJ2-7 TRBV29-1 - TGCAGCGTTGACGAGGTGGGCTACGAGCAGTACTTC CSVDEVGYEQYF
many TRBJ2-5 TRBV6-5 - TGTGCCAGCAGTCCTAGGACCCGGACCACGGAGACCCAGTACTTC CASSPRTRTTETQYF
once TRBJ1-5 TRBV2 - TGTGCCAGCAGTGCGCAAGACCGAAATCAGCCCCAGCATTTT CASSAQDRNQPQHF
- TRBJ1-3 TRBV10-3 - TGTGCCAGCGGGGGCGCTGGAAACACCATATATTTT CASGGAGNTIYF
many TRBJ1-3 TRBV5-8 TRBD1 TGTGCCAGCAGCTCCGGGACAGGTGCGGACACCATATATTTT CASSSGTGADTIYF
many TRBJ1-3 TRBV7-9 - TGTGCCAGCAGCCCAGACAGGTTCTCAGGCACCATATATTTT CASSPDRFSGTIYF
- TRBJ2-7 TRBV29-1 - TGCAGCTTGGGGCCTAGGACCTCCAGCTCCTACGAGCAGTACTTC CSLGPRTSSSYEQYF
many TRBJ1-5 TRBV19 - TGTGCCAGTAGTATCAAGACCGCCGCGGAACAGCCCCAGCATTTT CASSIKTAAEQPQHF
many TRBJ2-7 TRBV20-1 - TGCAGTGCTAGACGCCGGGACTCCGCTTATTACGAGCAGTACTTC CSARRRDSAYYEQYF
many TRBJ2-7 TRBV11-2 TRBD1 TGTGCCAGCAGCGCCGGGACAGGGTCCTACGAGCAGTACTTC CASSAGTGSYEQYF
many TRBJ2-5 TRBV7-9 TRBD1 TGTGCCAGCAGCTGGGACAGGGTAGGCGAGACCCAGTACTTC CASSWDRVGETQYF
few TRBJ1-2 TRBV6-1 TRBD1 TGTGCCAGCACCGGACAGGAGTATGGCTACACCTTC CASTGQEYGYTF
many TRBJ1-2 TRBV10-3 TRBD1 TGTGCCATCAGTGAAGCAGGACAGGACTATGGCTACACCTTC CAISEAGQDYGYTF
many TRBJ2-2 TRBV10-3 - TGTGCCATCAAAGGTCAGGCCGGATACACCGGGGAGCTGTTTTTT CAIKGQAGYTGELFF
few TRBJ2-3 TRBV6-1 TRBD2 TGTGCCAGCAGAACCCTTAGCGGGGGGGGCGATACGCAGTATTTT CASRTLSGGGDTQYF
many TRBJ1-5 TRBV19 - TGTGCCAGTAGTATTTTGGGGGGGGATCAGCCCCAGCATTTT CASSILGGDQPQHF
few TRBJ2-5 TRBV28 TRBD2 TGTGCCAGCCTATGGGCGGGGGGACGGGCGCAAGAGACCCAGTACTTC CASLWAGGRAQETQYF
many TRBJ2-7 TRBV19 - TGTGCCAGTAGTGGCAGGCCCACCTACGAGCAGTACTTC CASSGRPTYEQYF
many TRBJ2-7 TRBV20-1 TRBD1 TGCAGTGCTACCGGGACAGGGGATGAGCAGTACTTC CSATGTGDEQYF
many TRBJ1-5 TRBV12-3/TRBV12-4 TRBD1 TGTGCCAGCAGTTTAATGGGGAGGGAGGGGGCACCCCAGCATTTT CASSLMGREGAPQHF
many TRBJ2-2 TRBV7-9 - TGTGCCAGCAGTCCTACAGGCCCCGGGGAGCTGTTTTTT CASSPTGPGELFF